A selection of T cell receptor beta chains follows, all from one sample in a study of cytomegalovirus exposure and HLA in healthy donors. Libraries were prepared by immunoSEQ multiplex PCR; TCRdb keeps only in-frame clonotypes and omits some of them. The repertoire holds approximately 220,000 clones, with approximately 80% as singletons. The sample comprised PBMCs. Receptors originate from a girl between 10 and 17 years old in good health and CMV-seronegative. The CDR3 runs from the conserved cysteine through the conserved F or W. A D gene is named only where the DNA matches it firmly. Size is stated for part of the rows, as once, few or many counts, or as a class when the clone is expanded.

v_gene	abundance	j_gene	d_gene	CDR3aa	CDR3nt
TRBV13	once	TRBJ2-7	TRBD1	CASSLGRGYRGTYEQYF	TGTGCCAGCAGCTTAGGCCGAGGTTACAGGGGTACCTACGAGCAGTACTTC
TRBV28	.	TRBJ1-3	TRBD1	CASSLGGTGRNTIYF	TGTGCCAGCAGTTTAGGTGGGACAGGGCGAAACACCATATATTTT
TRBV5-1	few	TRBJ2-7	TRBD1	CASSLAREGQYYEQYF	TGCGCCAGCAGCTTGGCCAGAGAGGGACAGTACTACGAGCAGTACTTC
TRBV7-2	.	TRBJ1-1	.	CASSPQKGRGAFF	TGTGCCAGCAGCCCCCAGAAGGGGAGGGGGGCTTTCTTT
TRBV7-2	.	TRBJ2-5	.	CASSRDPGETQYF	TGTGCCAGCAGCCGTGACCCGGGGGAGACCCAGTACTTC
TRBV7-3	.	TRBJ2-2	.	CASSLTQGSTGELFF	TGTGCCAGCAGCTTAACTCAAGGGAGCACCGGGGAGCTGTTTTTT
TRBV6-1	.	TRBJ2-5	.	CASSEIGGYQETQYF	TGTGCCAGCAGTGAAATTGGCGGGTATCAAGAGACCCAGTACTTC
TRBV7-2	.	TRBJ1-6	.	CASRKGSGFDNSPLHF	TGTGCCAGCAGGAAAGGATCGGGATTTGATAATTCACCCCTCCACTTT
TRBV4-3	.	TRBJ2-1	.	CASSQMTASVNNEQFF	TGCGCCAGCAGCCAAATGACTGCTAGCGTAAACAATGAGCAGTTCTTC
TRBV27	.	TRBJ1-1	TRBD1	CASSFTRDRLNTEAFF	TGTGCCAGCAGCTTCACCCGGGACAGGTTGAACACTGAAGCTTTCTTT
TRBV5-1	.	TRBJ2-1	.	CASSLDRANNEQFF	TGCGCCAGCAGCTTAGACAGAGCCAACAATGAGCAGTTCTTC
TRBV9	.	TRBJ2-5	.	CASSVAGGQETQYF	TGTGCCAGCAGCGTAGCTGGGGGCCAGGAGACCCAGTACTTC
TRBV30	.	TRBJ1-5	.	CAWSEGTSFQPQHF	TGTGCCTGGAGTGAGGGGACATCATTTCAGCCCCAGCATTTT
TRBV19	.	TRBJ2-2	TRBD2	CASKDEAGVQTGELFF	TGTGCCAGTAAGGACGAGGCGGGAGTACAGACCGGGGAGCTGTTTTTT
TRBV19	.	TRBJ2-7	.	CASSMGVTYEQYF	TGTGCCAGTAGTATGGGCGTAACCTACGAGCAGTACTTC
TRBV5-4	.	TRBJ2-1	TRBD2	CASSYSGRAAYNEQFF	TGTGCCAGCAGTTATAGCGGGAGGGCCGCCTACAATGAGCAGTTCTTC
TRBV2	.	TRBJ2-2	.	CASSEDRVGTGELFF	TGTGCCAGCAGTGAAGACAGGGTTGGTACCGGGGAGCTGTTTTTT
TRBV7-2	.	TRBJ2-7	.	CASRDLSSYEQYF	TGTGCCAGCCGGGATTTGAGCTCCTACGAGCAGTACTTC
TRBV28	.	TRBJ2-1	TRBD2	CASSIYSSGRSPFGQFF	TGTGCCAGCAGTATATACTCTAGCGGGAGGTCCCCATTCGGGCAGTTCTTC
TRBV28	.	TRBJ2-1	.	CASKQRGISYNEQFF	TGTGCCAGCAAACAAAGGGGGATTTCCTACAATGAGCAGTTCTTC
TRBV18	.	TRBJ1-3	.	CASSQIGQLSGNTIYF	TGTGCCAGCTCACAGATTGGACAGCTCTCTGGAAACACCATATATTTT
TRBV5-6	.	TRBJ2-7	TRBD1	CASSLLDREHEQYF	TGTGCCAGCAGCTTGCTGGACAGGGAGCACGAGCAGTACTTC
TRBV28	.	TRBJ1-4	TRBD1	CASSRTGLGEKLFF	TGTGCCAGCAGTCGGACAGGGCTGGGAGAAAAACTGTTTTTT
TRBV7-2	once	TRBJ2-7	TRBD1	CASSSGTGVVYEQYF	TGTGCCAGCAGCTCGGGGACAGGGGTTGTCTACGAGCAGTACTTC
TRBV28	.	TRBJ2-1	TRBD2	CASTTHRATSGSSYNEQFF	TGTGCCAGCACCACTCACCGTGCGACTAGCGGGAGCTCCTACAATGAGCAGTTCTTC
TRBV6-5	.	TRBJ2-1	.	CASSYSGTPYNEQFF	TGTGCCAGCAGTTACTCCGGGACTCCCTACAATGAGCAGTTCTTC
TRBV27	once	TRBJ1-1	.	CASSLREANTEAFF	TGTGCCAGCAGTTTAAGGGAGGCGAACACTGAAGCTTTCTTT
TRBV19	.	TRBJ1-1	.	CASSIGSVRLNTEAFF	TGTGCCAGTAGTATAGGTTCAGTCAGGTTGAACACTGAAGCTTTCTTT
TRBV2	.	TRBJ1-2	.	CASNQGYANYGYTF	TGTGCCAGCAATCAGGGTTACGCTAACTATGGCTACACCTTC